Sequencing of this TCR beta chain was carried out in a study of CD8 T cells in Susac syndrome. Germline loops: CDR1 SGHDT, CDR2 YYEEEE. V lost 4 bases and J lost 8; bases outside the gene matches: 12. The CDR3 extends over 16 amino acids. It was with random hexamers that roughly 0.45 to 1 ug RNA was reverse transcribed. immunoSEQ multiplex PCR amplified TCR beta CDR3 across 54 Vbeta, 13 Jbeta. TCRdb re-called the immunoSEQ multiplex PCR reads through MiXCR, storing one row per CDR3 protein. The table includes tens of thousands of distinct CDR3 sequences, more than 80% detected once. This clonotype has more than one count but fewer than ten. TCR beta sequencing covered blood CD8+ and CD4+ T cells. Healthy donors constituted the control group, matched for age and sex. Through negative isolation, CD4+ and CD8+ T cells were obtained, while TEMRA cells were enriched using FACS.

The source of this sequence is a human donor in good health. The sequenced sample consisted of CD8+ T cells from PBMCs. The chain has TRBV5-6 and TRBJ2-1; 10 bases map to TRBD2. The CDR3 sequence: CASSLGSGGAFHEQFF. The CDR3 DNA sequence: TGTGCCAGCAGCCTGGGGAGCGGGGGGGCCTTCCATGAGCAGTTCTTC. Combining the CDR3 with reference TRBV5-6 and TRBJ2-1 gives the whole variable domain DAGVTQSPTHLIKTRGQQVTLRCSPKSGHDTVSWYQQALGQGPQFIFQYYEEEERQRGNFPDRFSGHQFPNYSSELNVNALLLGDSALYLCASSLGSGGAFHEQFFGPGTRLTVL.